This TCR beta chain was captured in a study of T cell responses to AZD1222 COVID-19 vaccine. Study-wide context: Second-dose intervals near 4 or 12 weeks were combined. Study-level findings and limits: Receipt of two AZD1222 doses was followed by a rise in Spike-specific TCR breadth and depth.

As regards this clone: Its antigen is as yet unknown.

CDR1 MNHEY and CDR2 SVGAGI come from the germline V gene. The ends were cut back, 4 bases at V and 2 bases at J, with 11 bases in the middle. CDR3 length: 14 amino acids. The table came from immunoSEQ multiplex PCR; TCRdb's copy has only in-frame clones and leaves some out. The sample records under 70,000 clones, around four fifths being singletons. Specimen: peripheral blood, collected on day 0 of AZD1222 vaccination. The chain recombines TRBV6-5 with TRBJ1-2, with unresolved D. This clonotype originated in an adult in good health. CDR3 residues: CASSSNKGNYGYTF. The CDR3 bases are TGTGCCAGCAGTTCGAACAAGGGCAACTATGGCTACACCTTC.